The subject of this entry is one TCR beta chain. Its antigen remains unidentified. The junction does not match germline at one end; this may be a read error. This sample was taken from a study of patients and donors after allogeneic stem cell transplantation (dated by TCRdb to 2019 to 2021). From the germline V gene, CDR1 is SGHTA and CDR2 is FQGNSA. The CDR3 numbers 15 residues from cysteine through phenylalanine. The sequence is cut down to CDR3 DNA, 45 bases in frame from base 1. Libraries came from RT-PCR. The sequencing machine was a NextSeq 550. Using fastp trimming at Q25 and MiXCR clonotype assembly, TCRdb reanalyzed the public sequencing data and kept in-frame beta chains. Every entry covers one CDR3 protein and lists the most common genes and DNA from its rows. The sample records roughly 190,000 distinct CDR3 sequences, less than 45% of which are singletons. Together, the top ten hold around 35% of the sample.

The V and J genes are TRBV7-2 and TRBJ2-1; TRBD2 agrees with 10 junctional bases. This sequence originates from a human donor who was either an allogeneic HSCT recipient or a stem cell or donor lymphocyte infusion donor (not recorded which). It is not recorded whose cells these are; they may come from a transplant donor. The material sequenced was blood, either unsorted or a sorted T cell fraction (not recorded which). The CDR3: CASSLAGVPYNEQFF. The nucleotides read TGTGCCAGCAGCCTAGCGGGAGTGCCCTACAATGAGCAGTTCTTC. Here the CDR3 is joined to the reference TRBV7-2 and TRBJ2-1 genes, and the full variable domain is: GAGVSQSPSNKVTEKGKDVELRCDPISGHTALYWYRQSLGQGLEFLIYFQGNSAPDKSGLPSDRFSAERTGGSVSTLTIQRTQQEDSAVYLCASSLAGVPYNEQFFGPGTRLTVL.